These T cell receptor beta chains were read from a single sample in a study of blood T cells in healthy people across ages. TCRdb recomputed calls from the 5' RACE reads with MiXCR, one row per CDR3 protein. The sample lists hundreds of thousands of distinct CDR3 sequences; approximately 21% were seen once. The specimen sequenced was blood. These receptors all come from a man in his 70s in good health. Each CDR3 is given with its conserved first and last residue. D genes are given only for firm matches. Clone size, where shown, is once, few, many, or a class for clones that have expanded.

clone_size	v_call	j_call	d_call	cdr3_nt	cdr3_aa
few	TRBV4-3	TRBJ2-5	TRBD2	TGCGCCAGCCCAAAGCCTTGTCCGTACACCGGGACTAGCGGGAGGGAGACCCAGTACTTC	CASPKPCPYTGTSGRETQYF
.	TRBV7-2	TRBJ2-2	TRBD1	TGTGCCAGCAGCTTAGCGATAAGGACAGGGAACACCGGGGAGCTGTTTTTT	CASSLAIRTGNTGELFF
.	TRBV7-2	TRBJ2-1	TRBD2	TGTGCCAGCAGCCTAGTAAGCGGGGAGGGGTTATACAATGAGCAGTTCTTC	CASSLVSGEGLYNEQFF
few	TRBV6-2/TRBV6-3	TRBJ2-1	.	TGTGCCAGCAGTTACTCCTCAGTCCGAAATGAGCAGTTCTTC	CASSYSSVRNEQFF
many	TRBV18	TRBJ2-5	.	TGTGCCAGCTCACCACAGTACCAAGAGACCCAGTACTTC	CASSPQYQETQYF
many	TRBV7-2	TRBJ2-1	TRBD2	TGTGCCAGCAGCCCGGGACTAGCGGGAGAGCAGTTCTTC	CASSPGLAGEQFF
.	TRBV3-1	TRBJ2-1	TRBD2	TGTGCCAGCAGCAAAGGACTAGCGGGAGGTGTGGATGAGCAGTTCTTC	CASSKGLAGGVDEQFF
many	TRBV29-1	TRBJ2-1	.	TGCAGCGTTGTAACCCACAATGAGCAGTTCTTC	CSVVTHNEQFF
.	TRBV12-3/TRBV12-4	TRBJ1-5	.	TGTGCCAGCAGAGCTACAGGGTTTAATCAGCCCCAGCATTTT	CASRATGFNQPQHF
.	TRBV5-6	TRBJ2-3	TRBD2	TGTGCCAGCAGCCACCTTCCACGTCCTAGGGGACTGGGGAGGGCAGATACGCAGTATTTT	CASSHLPRPRGLGRADTQYF
.	TRBV5-1	TRBJ2-7	TRBD1	TGCGCCAGCAGCTTGGATGGGACAGTTTCTGAAGAGCAGTACTTC	CASSLDGTVSEEQYF
.	TRBV6-1	TRBJ2-1	TRBD2	TGTGCCAGCAGTGCAATGACAGCGGGACTAGCGGGAGTTAACCCCAATGAGCAGTTCTTC	CASSAMTAGLAGVNPNEQFF
many	TRBV11-2	TRBJ2-7	TRBD1	TGTGCCAGCAGCTTAGTAGGGGGCGGCTACGAGCAGTACTTC	CASSLVGGGYEQYF
.	TRBV29-1	TRBJ2-7	TRBD2	TGCAGCGTTGTTGTGACTAGCGTAGAGCAGTACTTC	CSVVVTSVEQYF